The T cell receptor beta chain under discussion was sequenced for a study of T cells in Graves' hyperthyroidism and ophthalmopathy. Study-wide points: In simple terms, a model built on 13 V-J features told ophthalmopathy apart from stable hyperthyroidism.

The hyperthyroidism was newly diagnosed and had lasted under 2 months; the patients were aged 18 to 65. RNA transcripts were the template for amplifying TCR beta CDR3 regions. HTBI primers were employed in a first-round RT-PCR of the TCR CDR3. TCRdb reprocessed the multiplex PCR reads with MiXCR, giving one entry per CDR3 protein. This sample yields approximately 24,000 distinct CDR3 sequences, of which around 54% are seen a single time; around 23% belongs to the top ten. This clonotype is deemed medium-sized (0.01 to 0.1%). Its antigen remains unidentified. CDR1 and CDR2 (germline): MNHEY, SVGAGI. V was pared by 2 bases and J by 3 bases, with 8 bases of the junction left unmatched. CDR3 size: 17 residues.

The receptor was isolated from a woman aged 40-49 years with Graves' hyperthyroidism that later progressed to Graves' ophthalmopathy. The sequenced sample consisted of blood. This chain joins TRBV6-5 and TRBJ2-3, with TRBD1 identical over 10 bases. CDR3 coding DNA: TGTGCCAGCAGTTACGCCTCCCCGGGACAGGGGACAGATACGCAGTATTTT. It codes for CASSYASPGQGTDTQYF.